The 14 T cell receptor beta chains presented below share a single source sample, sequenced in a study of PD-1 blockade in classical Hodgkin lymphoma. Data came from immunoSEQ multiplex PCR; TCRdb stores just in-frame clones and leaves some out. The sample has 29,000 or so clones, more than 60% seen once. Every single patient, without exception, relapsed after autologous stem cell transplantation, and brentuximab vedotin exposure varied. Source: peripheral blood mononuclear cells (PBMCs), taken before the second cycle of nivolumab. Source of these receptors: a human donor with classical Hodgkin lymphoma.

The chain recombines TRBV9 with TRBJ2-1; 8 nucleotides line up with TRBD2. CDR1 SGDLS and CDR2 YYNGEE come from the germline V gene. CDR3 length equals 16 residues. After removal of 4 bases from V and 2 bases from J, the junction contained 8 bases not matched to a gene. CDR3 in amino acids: CASSPLAGRTYNEQFF. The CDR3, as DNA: TGTGCCAGCAGCCCGTTAGCGGGGAGGACCTACAATGAGCAGTTCTTC.

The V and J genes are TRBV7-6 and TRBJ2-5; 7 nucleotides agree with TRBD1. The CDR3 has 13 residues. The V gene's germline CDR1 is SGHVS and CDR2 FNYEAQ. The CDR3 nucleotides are TGTGCGACGAGCAGGGGGAGACAAGAGACCCAGTACTTC. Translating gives CATSRGRQETQYF.

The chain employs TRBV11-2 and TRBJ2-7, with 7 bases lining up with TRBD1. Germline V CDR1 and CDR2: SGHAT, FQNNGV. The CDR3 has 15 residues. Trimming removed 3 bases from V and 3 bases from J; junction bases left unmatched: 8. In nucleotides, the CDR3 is TGTGCCAGCAGCTTCTACAGGGGCCCTTACTACGAGCAGTACTTC. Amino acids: CASSFYRGPYYEQYF.

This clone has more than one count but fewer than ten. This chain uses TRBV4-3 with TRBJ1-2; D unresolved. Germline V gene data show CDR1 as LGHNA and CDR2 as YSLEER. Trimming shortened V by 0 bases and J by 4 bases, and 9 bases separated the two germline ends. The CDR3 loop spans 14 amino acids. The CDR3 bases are TGCGCCAGCAGCCAAGAGGGCAGGAGCTATGGCTACACCTTC. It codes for CASSQEGRSYGYTF.

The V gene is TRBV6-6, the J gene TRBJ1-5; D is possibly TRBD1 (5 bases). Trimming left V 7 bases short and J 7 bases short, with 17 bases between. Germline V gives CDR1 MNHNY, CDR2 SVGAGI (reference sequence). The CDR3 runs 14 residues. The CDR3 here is CASTPDGGSQPQHF. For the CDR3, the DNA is TGTGCCAGCACCCCGGACGGGGGAAGCCAGCCCCAGCATTTT.

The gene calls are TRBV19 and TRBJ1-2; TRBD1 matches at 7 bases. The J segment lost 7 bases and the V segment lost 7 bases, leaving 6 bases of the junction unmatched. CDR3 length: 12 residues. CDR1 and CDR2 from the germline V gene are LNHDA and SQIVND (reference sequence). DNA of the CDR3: TGTGCCAGTATAAGGACAGGCGGTGGCTACACCTTC. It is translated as CASIRTGGGYTF.

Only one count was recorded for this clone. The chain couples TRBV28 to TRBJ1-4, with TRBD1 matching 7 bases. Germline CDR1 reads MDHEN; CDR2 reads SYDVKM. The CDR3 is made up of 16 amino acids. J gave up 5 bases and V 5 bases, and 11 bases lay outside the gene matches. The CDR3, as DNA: TGTGCCAGCAGTCAACAAAGAGGGGGCGCCAATGAAAAACTGTTTTTT. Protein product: CASSQQRGGANEKLFF.

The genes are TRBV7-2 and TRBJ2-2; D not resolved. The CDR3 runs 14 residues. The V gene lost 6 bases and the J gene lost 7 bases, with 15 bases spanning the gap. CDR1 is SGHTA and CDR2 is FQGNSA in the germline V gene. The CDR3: CASSWGWSDGELFF. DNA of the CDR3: TGTGCCAGCAGTTGGGGATGGTCCGACGGGGAGCTGTTTTTT.

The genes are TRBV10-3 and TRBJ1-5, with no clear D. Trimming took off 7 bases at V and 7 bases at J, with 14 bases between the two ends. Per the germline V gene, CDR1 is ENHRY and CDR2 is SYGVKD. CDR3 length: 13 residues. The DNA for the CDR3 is TGTGCCATCATGGTGGATCCGGGGCAGCCCCAGCATTTT. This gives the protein CAIMVDPGQPQHF.

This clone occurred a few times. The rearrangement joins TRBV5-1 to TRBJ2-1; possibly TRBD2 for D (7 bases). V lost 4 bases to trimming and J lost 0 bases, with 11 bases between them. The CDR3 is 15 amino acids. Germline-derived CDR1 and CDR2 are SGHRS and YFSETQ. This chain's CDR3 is CASSPGGPSYNEQFF. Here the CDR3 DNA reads TGCGCCAGCAGCCCCGGGGGGCCCTCCTACAATGAGCAGTTCTTC.

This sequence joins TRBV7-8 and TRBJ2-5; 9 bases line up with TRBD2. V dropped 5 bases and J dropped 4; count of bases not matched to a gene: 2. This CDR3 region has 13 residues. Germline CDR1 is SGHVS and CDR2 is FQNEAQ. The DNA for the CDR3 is TGTGCCAGCAGCCCTAGCGGGGTAGAGACCCAGTACTTC. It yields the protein CASSPSGVETQYF. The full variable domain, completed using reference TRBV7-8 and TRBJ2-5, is GAGVSQSPRYKVAKRGQDVALRCDPISGHVSLFWYQQALGQGPEFLTYFQNEAQLDKSGLPSDRFFAERPEGSVSTLKIQRTQQEDSAVYLCASSPSGVETQYFGPGTRLLVL.

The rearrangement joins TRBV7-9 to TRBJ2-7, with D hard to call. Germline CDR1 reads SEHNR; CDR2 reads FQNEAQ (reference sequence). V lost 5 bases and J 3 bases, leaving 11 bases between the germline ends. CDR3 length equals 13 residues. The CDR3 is CASSAASLYEQYF. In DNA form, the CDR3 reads TGTGCCAGCAGCGCTGCCAGCCTCTACGAGCAGTACTTC.

CDR3: CASSETSVADTQYF. The CDR3 coding sequence is TGTGCCAGCAGTGAGACTAGCGTGGCGGATACGCAGTATTTT. The chain combines TRBV6-1 with TRBJ2-3, with 8 bases matching TRBD2. Germline trimming cut 3 bases from V and 6 bases from J; bases unmatched to any gene: 5. The CDR3 has 14 residues. The germline V gene has CDR1 MNHNS and CDR2 SASEGT.

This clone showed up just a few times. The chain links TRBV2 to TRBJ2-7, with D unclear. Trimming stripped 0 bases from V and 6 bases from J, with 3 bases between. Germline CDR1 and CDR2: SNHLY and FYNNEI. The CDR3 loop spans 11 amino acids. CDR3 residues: CASSEAGEQYV. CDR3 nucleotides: TGTGCCAGCAGTGAAGCTGGCGAGCAGTACGTC.